This entry lists 7 T cell receptor beta chains sequenced from one sample in a study of blood T cell repertoires in COVID-19. Profiled with immunoSEQ multiplex PCR; TCRdb holds only in-frame clones, not every one. This repertoire shows nearly 250,000 clones, around four fifths found once; its top ten account for 1.9%. Sequencing was performed on peripheral blood. The receptors shown here come from a woman older than 75 with acute or convalescent COVID-19.

This clone was recorded a few times. The chain is built from TRBV27 and TRBJ1-1, with no clear D. Germline CDR1 and CDR2: MNHEY and SMNVEV (reference sequence). Trimming pared 3 bases from V and 4 bases from J, leaving 12 bases between. The CDR3 is made up of 14 amino acids. The DNA for the CDR3 is TGTGCCAGCAGTTTCGTTGGAGGGTTCACTGAAGCTTTCTTT. Translated: CASSFVGGFTEAFF.

The chain couples TRBV7-9 to TRBJ2-5; D may be TRBD2 (5 bases). Germline V gene sequence: CDR1 SEHNR, CDR2 FQNEAQ (reference sequence). This CDR3 spans 15 amino acids. Between the trimmed V and J ends, which lost 4 bases and 3 bases, there was a span of 15 bases. CDR3 nucleotide sequence: TGTGCCAGCAGCTCTCGCCTCGGGATTAAAGAGACCCAGTACTTC. Its translation is CASSSRLGIKETQYF.

The chain carries TRBV12-3 or TRBV12-4 and TRBJ1-1; D unclear. V lost 7 bases to trimming and J lost 8 bases, with 11 bases between them. CDR3 length: 11 amino acids. CDR3: CASILETEAFF. CDR3 DNA: TGTGCCAGCATCCTTGAGACAGAAGCTTTCTTT.

V gene TRBV6-6 combines with J gene TRBJ2-1, with TRBD1 identical over 10 bases. The germline gives CDR1 MNHNY, CDR2 SVGAGI (reference sequence). CDR3 length: 16 amino acids. After removal of 6 bases from V and 4 bases from J, the junction contained 9 bases not matched to a gene. CDR3 in DNA: TGTGCCAGCAGACCGACCGGGACAGGGGTTTACAATGAGCAGTTCTTC. Translation: CASRPTGTGVYNEQFF.

The rearrangement links TRBV3-1 (or the pseudogene TRBV3-2) to TRBJ2-1; possibly TRBD1 for D (6 bases). This CDR3 is 13 amino acids long. The ends were cut back, 4 bases at V and 9 bases at J, with 13 bases in the middle. CDR1 and CDR2 (germline): LGHDT, YNNKEL (reference sequence). The DNA of the CDR3 is TGTGCCAGCAGCCTGAATTCAGGGGTTGAGCAGTTCTTC. Residues: CASSLNSGVEQFF.

J is TRBJ1-5 and V is TRBV28; 11 nucleotides align to TRBD1. Trimming took 8 bases from V and 7 from J; bases not matched to a gene: 7. Germline CDR1 and CDR2: MDHEN and SYDVKM. This CDR3 region has 14 residues. CDR3 nucleotides: TGTGCCAGCCAGGGGACAGGGGGTAACCAGCCCCAGCATTTT. Protein: CASQGTGGNQPQHF.

Points on this clone: A read error may produce the germline difference seen at one junction end. J is TRBJ2-5 and V is TRBV7-7; tentatively, D is TRBD2 (6 bases). The CDR3 covers 15 residues. Looked up from germline, CDR1 is SSHAT and CDR2 is FNYEAQ (reference sequence). CDR3 sequence: CASSRGGANQETQYF. CDR3 nucleotides: TGTGCTAGCAGCCGAGGCGGGGCTAACCAAGAGACCCAGTACTTC.